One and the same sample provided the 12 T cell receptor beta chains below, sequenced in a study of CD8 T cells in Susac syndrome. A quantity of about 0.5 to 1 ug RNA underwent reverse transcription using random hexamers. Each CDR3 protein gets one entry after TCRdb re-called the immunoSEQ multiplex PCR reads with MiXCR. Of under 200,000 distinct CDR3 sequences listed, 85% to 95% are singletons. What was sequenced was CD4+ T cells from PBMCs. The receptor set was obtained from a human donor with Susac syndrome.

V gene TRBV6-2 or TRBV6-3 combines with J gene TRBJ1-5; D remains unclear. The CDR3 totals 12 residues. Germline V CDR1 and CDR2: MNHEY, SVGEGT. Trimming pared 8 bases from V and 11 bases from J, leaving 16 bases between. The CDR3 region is CASWDSIRAQHF. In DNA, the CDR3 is TGTGCCAGCTGGGATTCCATAAGGGCCCAGCATTTT.

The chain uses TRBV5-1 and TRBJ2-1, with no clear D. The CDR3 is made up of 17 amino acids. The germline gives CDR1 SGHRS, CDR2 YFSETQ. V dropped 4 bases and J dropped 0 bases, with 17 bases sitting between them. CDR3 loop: CASSLFLLSSSYNEQFF. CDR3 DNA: TGCGCCAGCAGCCTTTTCCTCCTCTCCAGCTCCTACAATGAGCAGTTCTTC.

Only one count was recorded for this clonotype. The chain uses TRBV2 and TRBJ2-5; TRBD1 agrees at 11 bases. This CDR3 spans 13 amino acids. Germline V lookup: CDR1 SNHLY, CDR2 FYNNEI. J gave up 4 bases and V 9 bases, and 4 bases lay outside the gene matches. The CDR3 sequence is CARSDRGRETQYF. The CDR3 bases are TGTGCCAGGTCGGACAGGGGGCGAGAGACCCAGTACTTC.

Here the CDR3 reads CASSEDGGYEQYF. The CDR3 region has the DNA TGTGCCAGCAGTGAAGACGGAGGCTACGAGCAGTACTTC. The chain employs TRBV2 and TRBJ2-7; tentative D call: TRBD2 (5 bases). V was pared by 1 base and J by 3 bases, with 7 bases between. The germline gives CDR1 SNHLY, CDR2 FYNNEI. The CDR3 is 13 amino acids.

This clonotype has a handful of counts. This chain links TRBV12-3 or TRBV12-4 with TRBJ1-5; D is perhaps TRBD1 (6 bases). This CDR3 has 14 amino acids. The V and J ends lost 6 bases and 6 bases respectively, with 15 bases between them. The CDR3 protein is CASRHREVGQPQHF. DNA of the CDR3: TGTGCCAGCAGGCACAGGGAAGTCGGTCAGCCCCAGCATTTT.

DNA of the CDR3: TGTGCCAGCAGCTCACAGGGGACCGCCCCTAGCGGCTACACCTTC. It specifies CASSSQGTAPSGYTF. The chain joins TRBV25-1 to TRBJ1-2; 7 bases are a match to TRBD1. V dropped 6 bases and J dropped 8; count of bases not matched to a gene: 15. The germline V gene has CDR1 MGHDK and CDR2 SYGVNS. The length of the CDR3 is 15 residues.

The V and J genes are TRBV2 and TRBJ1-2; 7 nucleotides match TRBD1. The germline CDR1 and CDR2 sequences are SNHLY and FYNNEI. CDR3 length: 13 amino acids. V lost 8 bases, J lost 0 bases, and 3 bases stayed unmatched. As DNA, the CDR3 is TGTGCCAGCGGAGGGACAGCTAACTATGGCTACACCTTC. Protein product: CASGGTANYGYTF.

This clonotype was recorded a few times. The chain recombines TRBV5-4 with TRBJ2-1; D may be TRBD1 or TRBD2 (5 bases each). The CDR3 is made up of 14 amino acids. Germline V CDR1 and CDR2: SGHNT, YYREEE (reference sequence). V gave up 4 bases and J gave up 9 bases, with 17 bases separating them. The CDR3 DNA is TGTGCCAGCAGCCGAGACACCGGTGGGGGTGAGCAGTTCTTC. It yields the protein CASSRDTGGGEQFF.

CDR3 nucleotides: TGTGCCAGCTCACCCGGGACTAGGGCAGATACGCAGTATTTT. Translation gives CASSPGTRADTQYF. This chain links TRBV18 with TRBJ2-3; TRBD2 matches 8 bases. This CDR3 has 14 residues. Germline-derived CDR1 and CDR2 are KGHSH and LQKENI. The V segment lost 3 bases and the J segment 4 bases; nucleotides outside the gene matches: 3.

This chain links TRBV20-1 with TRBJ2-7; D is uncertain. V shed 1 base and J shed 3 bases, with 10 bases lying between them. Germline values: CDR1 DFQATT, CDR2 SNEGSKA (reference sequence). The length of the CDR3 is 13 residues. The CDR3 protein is CSARVGGDYEQYF. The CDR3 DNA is TGCAGTGCTAGAGTGGGTGGGGACTACGAGCAGTACTTC.

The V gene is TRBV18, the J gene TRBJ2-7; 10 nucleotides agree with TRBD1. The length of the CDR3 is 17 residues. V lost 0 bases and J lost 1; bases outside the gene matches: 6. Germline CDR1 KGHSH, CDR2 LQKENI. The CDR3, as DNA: TGTGCCAGCTCACCACCGACGGGACAGGGGCCTTCCTACGAGCAGTACTTC. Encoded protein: CASSPPTGQGPSYEQYF.

CDR3 bases: TGTGCCAGCAGTGAGGGGACAGCTGGGGGCGGGGAGCTGTTTTTT. This translates into CASSEGTAGGGELFF. The chain links TRBV2 to TRBJ2-2; 7 bases agree with TRBD1. The V gene's germline CDR1 is SNHLY and CDR2 FYNNEI. J gave up 7 bases and V 3 bases, and 8 bases lay outside the gene matches. This CDR3 has 15 amino acids.